The 14 T cell receptor beta chains presented below share a single source sample, sequenced in a study of T cell responses to AZD1222 COVID-19 vaccine. Profiled with immunoSEQ multiplex PCR; TCRdb holds only in-frame clones, not every one. The sample has about 150,000 clones; about 90% are singletons. This specimen consisted of peripheral blood, obtained on day 0 of AZD1222 vaccination. These receptors all come from an adult in good health.

This clone was counted once. The same CDR3 can be traced to other DNA sequences in this sample. The chain couples TRBV7-3 to TRBJ1-6; no reliable D call. Germline CDR1 SGHTA, CDR2 FQGTGA. Trimming removed 0 bases from V and 9 bases from J, with 6 bases in between. The CDR3 totals 13 residues. The CDR3 is CASSLTPGSPLHF. As DNA, the CDR3 is TGTGCCAGCAGCTTAACTCCGGGTTCACCCCTCCACTTT.

The J gene is TRBJ2-2, the V gene TRBV6-5; weak D call: TRBD1 (5 bases). The CDR3 is made up of 12 amino acids. The germline V and J ends were trimmed by 6 bases and 8 bases, with 10 bases remaining between them. Germline CDR1 is MNHEY and CDR2 is SVGAGI. CDR3 amino acids: CASRPRTGELFF. For the CDR3, the DNA is TGTGCCAGCAGACCCCGGACAGGGGAGCTGTTTTTT.

V and J are TRBV24-1 and TRBJ1-5; D is ambiguous. This CDR3 has 12 amino acids. The V end was cut by 4 bases, the J end by 5 bases, with 5 bases between. Germline values: CDR1 KGHDR, CDR2 SFDVKD. CDR3 amino acids: CATSDPDQPQHF. CDR3 nucleotide sequence: TGTGCCACCAGTGACCCAGATCAGCCCCAGCATTTT.

This chain uses TRBV5-1 with TRBJ2-3, with D tentatively TRBD2 (6 bases). Deletions cut 4 bases from V and 0 bases from J, with 12 bases between. Germline CDR1 reads SGHRS; CDR2 reads YFSETQ. The CDR3 totals 15 residues. CDR3 protein: CASSGGTMSTDTQYF. CDR3 nucleotides: TGCGCCAGCAGCGGGGGGACCATGAGCACAGATACGCAGTATTTT.

The genes are TRBV5-1 and TRBJ2-7; 9 nucleotides align to TRBD2. The V gene end was trimmed by 0 bases and the J gene end by 6 bases; junction bases not matched to a gene: 7. The CDR3 has 15 residues. Per germline, CDR1 SGHRS and CDR2 YFSETQ. The CDR3 spells CASSLEGLAPGEQYF. CDR3 DNA sequence: TGCGCCAGCAGCTTGGAGGGACTAGCACCCGGCGAGCAGTACTTC. Full variable domain (missing parts from reference TRBV5-1 and TRBJ2-7): KAGVTQTPRYLIKTRGQQVTLSCSPISGHRSVSWYQQTPGQGLQFLFEYFSETQRNKGNFPGRFSGRQFSNSRSEMNVSTLELGDSALYLCASSLEGLAPGEQYFGPGTRLTVT.

The V and J genes are TRBV6-5 and TRBJ1-6; tentative D call: TRBD1 (5 bases). The CDR3 extends over 14 amino acids. The ends were cut back, 2 bases at V and 9 bases at J, with 11 bases in the middle. Germline CDR1 and CDR2: MNHEY and SVGAGI. In nucleotides, the CDR3 is TGTGCCAGCAGTTACCGCGAGGGACCTTCACCCCTCCACTTT. It yields the protein CASSYREGPSPLHF.

This clone appeared once. The genes are TRBV27 and TRBJ2-7, with 12 bases lining up with TRBD2. Per germline, CDR1 MNHEY and CDR2 SMNVEV (reference sequence). The V and J ends lost 5 bases and 3 bases, in that order; junction bases with no gene match: 2. The CDR3 sequence is 14 residues long. This CDR3 is CASSTLAGGYEQYF. The CDR3 nucleotides read TGTGCCAGCAGTACACTAGCGGGGGGCTACGAGCAGTACTTC.

J is TRBJ2-2 and V is TRBV5-1, with 7 nucleotides matching TRBD2. The CDR3 consists of 17 residues. Germline loops: CDR1 SGHRS, CDR2 YFSETQ. The junction had 15 bases not matched to a gene; V was cut back by 6 bases and J by 4 bases. The CDR3 loop is CASKPPEAGLSTGELFF. CDR3 sequence (DNA): TGCGCCAGCAAGCCCCCTGAAGCGGGGCTAAGCACCGGGGAGCTGTTTTTT. The full variable domain, with the rest looked up from reference TRBV5-1 and TRBJ2-2, is KAGVTQTPRYLIKTRGQQVTLSCSPISGHRSVSWYQQTPGQGLQFLFEYFSETQRNKGNFPGRFSGRQFSNSRSEMNVSTLELGDSALYLCASKPPEAGLSTGELFFGEGSRLTVL.

This chain uses TRBV18 with TRBJ1-2; 12 nucleotides agree with TRBD1. Losses at the gene ends were 3 bases for V and 1 base for J; bases not matched to a gene: 6. Germline V gene data show CDR1 as KGHSH and CDR2 as LQKENI. CDR3 length: 17 residues. CDR3 sequence reads: CASSPPGQGAFNYGYTF. CDR3 DNA sequence: TGTGCCAGCTCACCTCCGGGACAGGGGGCATTTAACTATGGCTACACCTTC.

J is TRBJ1-2 and V is TRBV23-1, with D unclear. TRBV23-1 is reported as an ORF; its role is uncertain. CDR3 size: 13 residues. V lost 7 bases to trimming and J lost 8 bases, with 17 bases between them. The CDR3 DNA is TGCGCCAGCAAACGAGACATCCGGGAAGGCTACACCTTC. It translates to CASKRDIREGYTF.

The chain combines TRBV3-1 (or the pseudogene TRBV3-2) with TRBJ1-1; no reliable D call. The CDR3 is 13 amino acids. V was trimmed by 4 bases and J by 6 bases, leaving 12 bases between them. Germline V gene data show CDR1 as LGHDT and CDR2 as YNNKEL (reference sequence). CDR3 DNA sequence: TGTGCCAGCAGCCCGAGTGGAAGGTCTGAAGCTTTCTTT. This translates into CASSPSGRSEAFF.

The J gene is TRBJ1-2, the V gene TRBV5-1, with 11 nucleotides matching TRBD1. The V gene end was trimmed by 7 bases and the J gene end by 2 bases; junction bases not matched to a gene: 4. Germline V gives CDR1 SGHRS, CDR2 YFSETQ. The CDR3 contains 14 residues. The CDR3 DNA is TGCGCCAGCTGGGGACAGGGGGTGAACTATGGCTACACCTTC. Residues: CASWGQGVNYGYTF.

The V call is TRBV5-4, the J call TRBJ1-1; 7 nucleotides match TRBD1. The trim removed 9 bases at V and 1 base at J, leaving 6 bases unmatched. This CDR3 contains 13 residues. Germline V gene sequence: CDR1 SGHNT, CDR2 YYREEE (reference sequence). CDR3 sequence reads: CATRTGKNTEAFF. The CDR3 region has the DNA TGTGCCACCCGGACAGGTAAGAACACTGAAGCTTTCTTT. The entire variable domain, with the rest obtained from reference TRBV5-4 and TRBJ1-1, is as follows: ETGVTQSPTHLIKTRGQQVTLRCSSQSGHNTVSWYQQALGQGPQFIFQYYREEENGRGNFPPRFSGLQFPNYSSELNVNALELDDSALYLCATRTGKNTEAFFGQGTRLTVV.

The chain has TRBV14 and TRBJ2-5, with unresolved D. Per the germline V gene, CDR1 is SGHDN and CDR2 is FVKESK. The ends were cut back, 0 bases at V and 0 bases at J, with 8 bases in the middle. The CDR3 runs to 15 residues. Here the CDR3 DNA reads TGTGCCAGCAGCCAAGATTGGTCTAACCAAGAGACCCAGTACTTC. Protein sequence: CASSQDWSNQETQYF.